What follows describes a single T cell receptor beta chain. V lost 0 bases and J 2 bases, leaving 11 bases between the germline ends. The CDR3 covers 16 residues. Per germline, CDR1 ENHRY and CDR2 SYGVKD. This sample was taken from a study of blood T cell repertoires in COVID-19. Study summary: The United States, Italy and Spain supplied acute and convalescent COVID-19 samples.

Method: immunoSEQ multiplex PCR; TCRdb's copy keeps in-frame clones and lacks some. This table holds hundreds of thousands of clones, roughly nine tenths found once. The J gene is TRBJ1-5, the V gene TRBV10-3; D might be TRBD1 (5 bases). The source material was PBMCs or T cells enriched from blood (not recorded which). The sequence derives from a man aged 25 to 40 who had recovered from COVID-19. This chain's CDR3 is CAISESRGGGNQPQHF. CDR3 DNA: TGTGCCATCAGTGAGTCAAGGGGAGGGGGCAATCAGCCCCAGCATTTT.